This section outlines one T cell receptor (beta chain) sequence together with its context. The data are from a study of blood T cell repertoires in COVID-19. Across the study: COVID-19 samples collected from the United States, Italy and Spain covered acute and convalescent phases.

The germline CDR1 and CDR2 sequences are SGHKS and YYEKEE (reference sequence). The length of the CDR3 is 14 residues. Unmatched junction bases numbered 8, after V lost 5 bases and J lost 4 bases. The data were produced by immunoSEQ multiplex PCR, yet TCRdb's version contains in-frame clones alone and is incomplete. The data contain approximately 97,000 clones, 88% of them singletons. This TCR came from a man aged 50 to 59 with COVID-19, enrolled during active disease. Sequencing used peripheral blood. This chain joins TRBV5-5 and TRBJ2-7; 8 bases match TRBD1. In nucleotides, the CDR3 is TGTGCCAGCAGAGTGGACAGGGTAAATTACGAGCAGTACTTC. Protein product: CASRVDRVNYEQYF.